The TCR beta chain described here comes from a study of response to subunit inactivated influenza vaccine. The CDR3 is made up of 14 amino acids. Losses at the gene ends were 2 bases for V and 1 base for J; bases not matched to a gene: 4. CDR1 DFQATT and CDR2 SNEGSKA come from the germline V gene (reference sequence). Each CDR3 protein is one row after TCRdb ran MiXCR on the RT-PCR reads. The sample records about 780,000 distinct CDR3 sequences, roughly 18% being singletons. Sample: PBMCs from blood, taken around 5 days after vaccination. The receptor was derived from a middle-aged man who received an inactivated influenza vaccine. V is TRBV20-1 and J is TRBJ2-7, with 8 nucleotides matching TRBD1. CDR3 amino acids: CSARRDRLSYEQYF. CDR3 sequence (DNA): TGCAGTGCTAGAAGGGACAGGTTATCCTACGAGCAGTACTTC.